Many counts were recorded for the clone carrying this TCR beta chain. Germline lookup yields CDR1 MNHEY and CDR2 SMNVEV (reference sequence). V dropped 6 bases and J dropped 0; count of bases not matched to a gene: 4. The CDR3 contains 14 residues. This sample stems from a study of T cell changes during pregnancy in multiple sclerosis. The assay was immunoSEQ multiplex PCR, and TCRdb's table has in-frame clones only and misses some. The repertoire holds 100,000 or so clones, roughly 94% seen once, with more than 1.5% in the top ten. This chain uses TRBV27 with TRBJ2-7, with TRBD2 matching over 8 bases. The sequence was obtained from a female donor in good health, enrolled as a control in a pregnancy study. The source material was peripheral blood, sampled after pregnancy. CDR3 nucleotides: TGTGCCAGCAGGACTAGCGTCAGCTCCTACGAGCAGTACTTC. Protein product: CASRTSVSSYEQYF.